Shown below are 23 T cell receptor beta chains from a single sample sequenced in a study of OX40 agonist ivuxolimab in advanced cancers. Profiled with immunoSEQ multiplex PCR; TCRdb holds only in-frame clones, not every one. The sample carries 45,000 to 70,000 clones, more than 85% recorded once. Sample: CD4+ or CD8+ T cells sorted from blood, taken in a trial of the OX40 agonist ivuxolimab. The source of these receptors is an adult with an advanced solid tumor such as melanoma, head and neck, liver or kidney cancer.

This clone was seen only once. This CDR3 is also generated by other DNA sequences in the sample. This chain links TRBV18 with TRBJ1-1; no reliable D call. The CDR3 extends over 13 amino acids. CDR1 KGHSH and CDR2 LQKENI come from the germline V gene. V was trimmed by 2 bases and J by 0 bases, leaving 4 bases between them. The CDR3 loop is CASSPGMNTEAFF. In DNA form, the CDR3 reads TGTGCCAGCTCACCAGGTATGAACACTGAAGCTTTCTTT.

The J gene is TRBJ1-5, the V gene TRBV10-3; 8 positions match TRBD1. Germline CDR1 is ENHRY and CDR2 is SYGVKD. This CDR3 has 15 residues. J lost 0 bases, V lost 2 bases, and 0 bases had no gene match. The CDR3 protein is CAISEGQGSNQPQHF. In DNA form, the CDR3 reads TGTGCCATCAGTGAGGGACAGGGTAGCAATCAGCCCCAGCATTTT.

The chain joins TRBV7-9 to TRBJ1-4; possible D gene TRBD1, 5 bases. With 5 bases removed from V and 0 bases from J, the gap between germline ends came to 16 bases. CDR1 and CDR2 (germline): SEHNR, FQNEAQ (reference sequence). The CDR3 contains 17 residues. For the CDR3, the DNA is TGTGCCAGCAGCCCGTCCCGACAGTTTGCAACTAATGAAAAACTGTTTTTT. It encodes CASSPSRQFATNEKLFF.

The chain joins TRBV2 to TRBJ2-1; D might be TRBD1 (5 bases). The ends were cut back, 6 bases at V and 11 bases at J, with 14 bases in the middle. The length of the CDR3 is 12 residues. Per germline, CDR1 SNHLY and CDR2 FYNNEI. The CDR3 sequence: CASSQIRQKQFF. The CDR3, as DNA: TGTGCCAGCAGCCAGATTCGACAGAAGCAGTTCTTC. Full variable domain (outside the CDR3, taken from reference TRBV2 and TRBJ2-1): EPEVTQTPSHQVTQMGQEVILRCVPISNHLYFYWYRQILGQKVEFLVSFYNNEISEKSEIFDDQFSVERPDGSNFTLKIRSTKLEDSAMYFCASSQIRQKQFFGPGTRLTVL.

This chain connects TRBV10-3 to TRBJ1-5; D gene uncertain. The CDR3 is 15 amino acids. V was trimmed by 0 bases and J by 11 bases, leaving 17 bases between them. Per the germline V gene, CDR1 is ENHRY and CDR2 is SYGVKD. The CDR3 region is CAISESSGSMGTQHF. CDR3 DNA sequence: TGTGCCATCAGTGAGTCCTCGGGGTCAATGGGAACCCAGCATTTT.

This chain links TRBV7-9 with TRBJ2-6; TRBD2 is a possible D gene (6 bases). There are 15 residues in the CDR3. CDR1 SEHNR and CDR2 FQNEAQ come from the germline V gene (reference sequence). V was pared by 4 bases and J by 3 bases, with 10 bases between. CDR3 region: CASSSQGGGANVLTF. CDR3 nucleotides: TGTGCCAGCAGCTCCCAGGGAGGTGGGGCCAACGTCCTGACTTTC.

This clone was counted once. This chain connects TRBV6-5 to TRBJ2-5; TRBD2 matches at 7 bases. From germline, CDR1 is MNHEY and CDR2 SVGAGI. J was trimmed by 1 base and V by 6 bases; bases with no gene match: 5. The CDR3 spans 14 residues. The CDR3 coding sequence is TGTGCCAGCAGCCATAGCGGGTCCCAAGAGACCCAGTACTTC. It translates to CASSHSGSQETQYF.

The CDR3 sequence is CAWRQDSYGYTF. CDR3 coding DNA: TGTGCCTGGAGACAGGACAGCTATGGCTACACCTTC. The J gene is TRBJ1-2, the V gene TRBV30, with D perhaps matching TRBD1 (6 bases). CDR1 and CDR2 (germline): GTSNPN, SVGIG (reference sequence). CDR3 length: 12 residues. Trimming took off 3 bases at V and 4 bases at J, with 9 bases between the two ends. The full variable domain, rest sourced from reference TRBV30 and TRBJ1-2, is SQTIHQWPATLVQPVGSPLSLECTVEGTSNPNLYWYRQAAGRGLQLLFYSVGIGQISSEVPQNLSASRPQDRQFILSSKKLLLSDSGFYLCAWRQDSYGYTFGSGTRLTVV.

The V and J genes are TRBV13 and TRBJ1-1; maybe TRBD1 (5 bases). Per the germline V gene, CDR1 is PRHDT and CDR2 is FYEKMQ (reference sequence). V lost 5 bases, J lost 7 bases, and 14 bases lay in between. The CDR3 loop spans 13 amino acids. CDR3 coding DNA: TGTGCCAGCAGCCGGAGAGGGGTCGGTGAAGCTTTCTTT. It specifies CASSRRGVGEAFF.

This rearrangement joins TRBV15 to TRBJ2-5, with D perhaps given as TRBD1 or TRBD2 (5 bases each). The CDR3 length is 14 residues. Trimming pared 1 base from V and 5 bases from J, leaving 11 bases between. Germline CDR1 reads LNHNV; CDR2 reads YYDKDF (reference sequence). The CDR3 reads CATSRGGVGETQYF. CDR3 DNA sequence: TGTGCCACCAGCAGAGGAGGGGTCGGGGAGACCCAGTACTTC. The full variable domain, completed using reference TRBV15 and TRBJ2-5, is DAMVIQNPRYQVTQFGKPVTLSCSQTLNHNVMYWYQQKSSQAPKLLFHYYDKDFNNEADTPDNFQSRRPNTSFCFLDIRSPGLGDTAMYLCATSRGGVGETQYFGPGTRLLVL.

This chain links TRBV11-1 with TRBJ2-3; 7 nucleotides align to TRBD2. CDR3 size: 16 residues. J gave up 2 bases and V 1 base, and 6 bases lay outside the gene matches. Germline CDR1 reads SGHAT; CDR2 reads FQDESV (reference sequence). For the CDR3, the DNA is TGTGCCAGCAGCTTAGGGCGGGAGAGAAACACAGATACGCAGTATTTT. Protein: CASSLGRERNTDTQYF.

This chain uses TRBV10-3 with TRBJ2-5; weak D call: TRBD2 (7 bases). This CDR3 region has 15 residues. V dropped 8 bases and J dropped 1 base, with 17 bases sitting between them. The V gene's germline CDR1 is ENHRY and CDR2 SYGVKD. The CDR3 DNA follows: TGTGCCATCGGACGGCGGGGGCGCTCCCAAGAGACCCAGTACTTC. This translates into CAIGRRGRSQETQYF.

The genes are TRBV7-2 and TRBJ1-3, with a tentative D call TRBD1 (5 bases). The V gene's germline CDR1 is SGHTA and CDR2 FQGNSA. V was pared by 5 bases and J by 2 bases, with 16 bases between. CDR3 length equals 16 residues. The chain's CDR3 is CASSAQPGRTGNTIYF. DNA of the CDR3: TGTGCCAGCAGCGCCCAACCGGGACGGACTGGAAACACCATATATTTT.

V and J are TRBV23-1 and TRBJ2-7; a weak D match, TRBD2 (6 bases). TRBV23-1 is noted as an ORF with a role that remains uncertain. V shed 1 base and J shed 4 bases, with 14 bases lying between them. The CDR3 consists of 15 residues. CDR3 bases: TGCGCCAGCAGTCAATGGGTTCGGAGGGAATACGAGCAGTACTTC. It is translated as CASSQWVRREYEQYF.

This chain connects TRBV7-2 to TRBJ2-1; perhaps D is TRBD1 or TRBD2 (6 bases each). The V end lost 0 bases, the J end lost 4 bases, and 10 bases lay between the germline ends. This CDR3 spans 15 amino acids. The germline V gene encodes CDR1 SGHTA and CDR2 FQGNSA. The CDR3 nucleotides are TGTGCCAGCAGCTTAGCGGGGGGCCGGTACAATGAGCAGTTCTTC. Encoded protein: CASSLAGGRYNEQFF.

V usage is TRBV30 and J usage is TRBJ1-1; D remains unclear. CDR3 length: 13 amino acids. CDR1 and CDR2 (germline): GTSNPN, SVGIG (reference sequence). V was pared by 4 bases and J by 6 bases, with 15 bases between. The CDR3 region has the DNA TGTGCCTGGAAAGGACCTCGGGAGGCTGAAGCTTTCTTT. As protein: CAWKGPREAEAFF.

In DNA, the CDR3 is TGCAGCGTTGAAGGTATTGAGGGTCAGCCCCAGCATTTT. It specifies CSVEGIEGQPQHF. V and J are TRBV29-1 and TRBJ1-5; D gene ambiguous. V lost 1 base to trimming and J lost 6 bases, with 10 bases between them. From germline, CDR1 is SQVTM and CDR2 ANQGSEA. The CDR3 has 13 residues.

The chain employs TRBV6-6 and TRBJ2-2; no reliable D call. Looked up from germline, CDR1 is MNHNY and CDR2 is SVGAGI (reference sequence). V gave up 4 bases and J gave up 5 bases, with 11 bases separating them. The CDR3 consists of 14 residues. The CDR3 region has the DNA TGTGCCAGCAGTTCCGAGGAGTTAACCGGGGAGCTGTTTTTT. Residues: CASSSEELTGELFF.

The rearrangement links TRBV7-9 to TRBJ2-7; either TRBD1 or TRBD2 may supply D (5 bases each). This CDR3 is built from 15 residues. V was pared by 5 bases and J by 6 bases, with 20 bases between. Germline V gives CDR1 SEHNR, CDR2 FQNEAQ (reference sequence). CDR3 sequence (DNA): TGTGCCAGCAGCCTGGCTAGAGGGGTCGTTGGCGAGCAGTACTTC. The encoded protein is CASSLARGVVGEQYF.

The chain carries TRBV7-9 and TRBJ1-2; 9 bases match TRBD1. CDR3 size: 15 residues. CDR1 is SEHNR, CDR2 FQNEAQ, per germline (reference sequence). J gave up 7 bases and V 5 bases, and 11 bases lay outside the gene matches. CDR3: CASSPDWTGAGGYTF. The DNA of the CDR3 is TGTGCCAGCAGCCCAGACTGGACAGGGGCCGGTGGCTACACCTTC.

This clone has just one count. The V gene is TRBV7-3, the J gene TRBJ2-5; no clear D. The CDR3 covers 14 residues. CDR1 is SGHTA and CDR2 is FQGTGA in the germline V gene. With 0 bases removed from V and 5 bases from J, the gap between germline ends came to 10 bases. CDR3 region: CASSLTGGGETQYF. CDR3 bases: TGTGCCAGCAGCTTAACGGGCGGTGGCGAGACCCAGTACTTC.

Here the CDR3 reads CASSLSTSFGGREGYTF. The CDR3 DNA reads TGTGCCAGCAGTTTATCGACCTCATTCGGGGGGCGGGAAGGCTACACCTTC. The V call is TRBV27, the J call TRBJ1-2, with D possibly being TRBD1 (6 bases). Germline CDR1 reads MNHEY; CDR2 reads SMNVEV (reference sequence). The germline V and J ends were trimmed by 0 bases and 8 bases, with 22 bases remaining between them. The CDR3 totals 17 residues.

The chain employs TRBV7-9 and TRBJ1-4, with D perhaps TRBD1 (5 bases). Germline V lookup: CDR1 SEHNR, CDR2 FQNEAQ (reference sequence). The V end was cut by 1 base, the J end by 4 bases, with 10 bases between. The CDR3 totals 15 residues. The CDR3 nucleotides are TGTGCCAGCAGCTTAGACGACAGTTATAATGAAAAACTGTTTTTT. Amino acids: CASSLDDSYNEKLFF.